This record concerns one T cell receptor beta chain sequence. The antigen is unknown. A read error may produce the germline difference seen at one junction end. These data are taken from a study of T cells after yellow fever vaccination. The TCR cDNA carried a universal primer site and UMIs from 5'RACE template switching. One entry per CDR3 protein, called by TCRdb with MiXCR from the 5' RACE reads. In the table there are 120,000 or so distinct CDR3 sequences, roughly 15% of which are singletons. Germline CDR1 reads SSHAT; CDR2 reads FNYEAQ (reference sequence). This CDR3 is built from 13 residues. Study-wide findings and caveats: Most primary-vaccination clones reappeared after the booster (about 95% CD4, about 87% CD8). Relatively few clonotypes were ones that appeared in both CD4 and CD8 compartments. Abundant clonotypes (contaminants from the bulk population) could be present in FACS-sorted repertoires.

The rearrangement links TRBV7-7 to TRBJ2-1; D is ambiguous. The receptor comes from a man between 18 and 29 years old who received the YFV17D yellow fever vaccine. The source was CD8+ T cells sorted from PBMCs, collected 5 days after the yellow fever booster vaccination. The CDR3 sequence is CASSLEPPDEQFF. CDR3 nucleotide sequence: TGTGCTAGCAGCTTAGAACCTCCGGATGAGCAGTTCTTC.